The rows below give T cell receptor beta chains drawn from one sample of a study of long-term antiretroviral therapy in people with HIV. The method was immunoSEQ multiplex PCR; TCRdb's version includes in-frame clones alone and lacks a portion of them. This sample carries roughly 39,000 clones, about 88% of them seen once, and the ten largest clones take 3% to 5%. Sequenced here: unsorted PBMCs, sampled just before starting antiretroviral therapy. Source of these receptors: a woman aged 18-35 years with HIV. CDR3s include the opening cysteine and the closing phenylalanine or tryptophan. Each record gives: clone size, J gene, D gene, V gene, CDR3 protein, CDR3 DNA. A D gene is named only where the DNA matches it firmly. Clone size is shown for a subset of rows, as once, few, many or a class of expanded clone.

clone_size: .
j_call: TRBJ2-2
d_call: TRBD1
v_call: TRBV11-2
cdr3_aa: CASSLKFQGAITAGELFF
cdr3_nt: TGTGCCAGCAGCTTAAAGTTTCAGGGGGCCATAACAGCCGGGGAGCTGTTTTTT

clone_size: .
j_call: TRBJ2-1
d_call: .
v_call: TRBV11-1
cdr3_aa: CASSFGRKNEQFF
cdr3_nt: TGTGCCAGCAGCTTCGGGCGGAAGAATGAGCAGTTCTTC

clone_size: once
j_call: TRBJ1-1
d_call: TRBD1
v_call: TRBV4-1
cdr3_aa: CASSHSLPPTRRQGNTEAFF
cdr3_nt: TGCGCCAGCAGCCACTCACTGCCGCCGACCCGTAGACAGGGTAACACTGAAGCTTTCTTT

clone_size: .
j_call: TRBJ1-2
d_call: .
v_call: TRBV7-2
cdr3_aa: CASSPETVNYGYTF
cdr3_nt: TGTGCCAGCAGCCCAGAGACAGTCAACTATGGCTACACCTTC

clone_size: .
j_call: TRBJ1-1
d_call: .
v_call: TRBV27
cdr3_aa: CASSLQGGFTEAFF
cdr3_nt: TGTGCCAGCAGTTTACAGGGTGGTTTCACTGAAGCTTTCTTT

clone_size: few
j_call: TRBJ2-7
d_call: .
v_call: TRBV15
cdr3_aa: CATSRGTGYYEQYF
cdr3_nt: TGTGCCACCAGCAGAGGCACAGGGTACTACGAGCAGTACTTC

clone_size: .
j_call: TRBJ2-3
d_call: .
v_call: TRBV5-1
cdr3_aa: CASSLERSSTDTQYF
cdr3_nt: TGCGCCAGCAGCTTGGAGCGCTCTAGCACAGATACGCAGTATTTT

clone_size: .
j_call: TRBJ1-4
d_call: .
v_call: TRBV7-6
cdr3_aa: CASSYRLGGALFF
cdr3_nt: TGTGCCAGCAGCTACAGATTAGGGGGAGCACTGTTTTTT

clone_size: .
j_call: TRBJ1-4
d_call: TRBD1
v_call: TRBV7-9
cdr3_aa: CAGRQGAREKLFF
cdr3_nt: TGTGCCGGACGACAGGGGGCTCGAGAAAAACTGTTTTTT

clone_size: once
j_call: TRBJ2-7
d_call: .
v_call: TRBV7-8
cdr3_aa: CASSLEGENYEQYF
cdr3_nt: TGTGCCAGCAGCTTAGAGGGGGAAAACTACGAGCAGTACTTC

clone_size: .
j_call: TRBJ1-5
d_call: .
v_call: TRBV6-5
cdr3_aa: CASSYSGVDSNQPQHF
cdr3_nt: TGTGCCAGCAGTTACTCAGGGGTCGATAGCAATCAGCCCCAGCATTTT

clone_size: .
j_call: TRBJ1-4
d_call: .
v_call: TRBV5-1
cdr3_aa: CASSYTGLLSEKLFF
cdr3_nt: TGCGCCAGCAGCTATACAGGGTTGCTGAGTGAAAAACTGTTTTTT

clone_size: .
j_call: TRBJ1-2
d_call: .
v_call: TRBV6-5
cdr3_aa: CASSYSGRDYGYTF
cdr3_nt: TGTGCCAGCAGTTACTCTGGCAGGGACTATGGCTACACCTTC

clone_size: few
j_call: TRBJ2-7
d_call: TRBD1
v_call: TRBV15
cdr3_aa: CATSLGTGEGYEQYF
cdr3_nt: TGTGCCACCTCGCTCGGAACAGGGGAAGGCTACGAGCAGTACTTC

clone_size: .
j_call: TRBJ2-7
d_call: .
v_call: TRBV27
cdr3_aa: CASSRQGEGAGAYLYEQYF
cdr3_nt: TGTGCCAGCAGTAGACAGGGGGAAGGAGCGGGAGCCTATCTGTACGAGCAGTACTTC

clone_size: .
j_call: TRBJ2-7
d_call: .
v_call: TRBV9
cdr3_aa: CASSVGGPHRPIYEQYF
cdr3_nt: TGTGCCAGCAGCGTAGGGGGTCCCCATAGGCCTATCTACGAGCAGTACTTC

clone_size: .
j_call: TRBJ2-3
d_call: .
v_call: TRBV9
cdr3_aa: CASSASDHTDTQYF
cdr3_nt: TGTGCCAGCAGCGCTAGCGACCACACAGATACGCAGTATTTT

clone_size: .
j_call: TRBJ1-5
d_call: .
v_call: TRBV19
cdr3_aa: CASRQGLGDNQPQHF
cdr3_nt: TGTGCCAGTAGACAAGGACTGGGGGACAATCAGCCCCAGCATTTT

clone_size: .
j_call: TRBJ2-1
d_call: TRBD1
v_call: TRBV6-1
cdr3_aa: CASSRTGGNYNEQFF
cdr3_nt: TGTGCCAGCAGTAGGACAGGGGGCAACTACAATGAGCAGTTCTTC

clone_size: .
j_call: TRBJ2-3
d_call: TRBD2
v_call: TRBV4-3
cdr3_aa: CASSQDLAGGLLADTQYF
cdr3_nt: TGCGCCAGCAGCCAAGATCTAGCGGGAGGGCTTTTGGCAGATACGCAGTATTTT

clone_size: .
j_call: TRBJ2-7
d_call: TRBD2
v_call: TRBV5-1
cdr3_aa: CASSLDGLAGGLSYEQYF
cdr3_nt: TGCGCCAGCAGCTTGGATGGACTAGCGGGAGGCCTCTCCTACGAGCAGTACTTC

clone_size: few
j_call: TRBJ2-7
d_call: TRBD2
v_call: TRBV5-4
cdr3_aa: CASSLAAGLALEQYF
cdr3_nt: TGTGCCAGCAGCTTGGCCGCTGGACTAGCGTTGGAGCAGTACTTC

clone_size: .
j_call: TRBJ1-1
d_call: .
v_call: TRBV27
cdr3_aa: CASSLGRRGRATEAFF
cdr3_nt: TGTGCCAGCAGTTTGGGTCGTAGAGGGAGAGCGACTGAAGCTTTCTTT

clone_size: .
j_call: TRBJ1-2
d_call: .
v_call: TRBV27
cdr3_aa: CASSSLGGPLYGYTF
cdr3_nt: TGTGCCAGCAGTTCCCTAGGGGGGCCCCTCTATGGCTACACCTTC

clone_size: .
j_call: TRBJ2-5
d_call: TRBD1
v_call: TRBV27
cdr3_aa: CASSSHRGKTQYF
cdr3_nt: TGTGCCAGCAGTTCCCACAGGGGGAAGACCCAGTACTTC

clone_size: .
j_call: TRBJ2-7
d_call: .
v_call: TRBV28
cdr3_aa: CASSLGSPYEQYF
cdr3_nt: TGTGCCAGCAGTTTGGGTAGCCCGTACGAGCAGTACTTC

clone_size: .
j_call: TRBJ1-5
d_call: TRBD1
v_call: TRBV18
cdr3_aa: CASSPAGTGGNQPQHF
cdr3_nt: TGTGCCAGCTCCCCCGCCGGGACAGGGGGCAATCAGCCCCAGCATTTT

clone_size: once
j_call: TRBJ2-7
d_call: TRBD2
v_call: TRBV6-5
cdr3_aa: CASSYGTSGTYEQYF
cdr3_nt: TGTGCCAGCAGTTACGGTACTAGCGGGACCTACGAGCAGTACTTC

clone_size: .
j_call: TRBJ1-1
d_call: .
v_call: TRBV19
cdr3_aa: CASKGGNTEAFF
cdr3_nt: TGTGCCAGTAAAGGAGGGAACACTGAAGCTTTCTTT

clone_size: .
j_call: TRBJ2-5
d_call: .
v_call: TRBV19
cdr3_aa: CASSIEGGRSQTQYF
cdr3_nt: TGTGCCAGTAGTATAGAAGGGGGTCGTAGTCAGACCCAGTACTTC

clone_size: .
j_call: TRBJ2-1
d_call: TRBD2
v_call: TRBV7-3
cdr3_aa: CASRPPGLESYNEQFF
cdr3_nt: TGTGCCAGCAGGCCTCCGGGACTAGAAAGCTACAATGAGCAGTTCTTC

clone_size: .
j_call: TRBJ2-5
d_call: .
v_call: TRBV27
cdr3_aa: CASSLDRPQETQYF
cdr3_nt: TGTGCCAGCAGTTTAGACAGGCCACAAGAGACCCAGTACTTC

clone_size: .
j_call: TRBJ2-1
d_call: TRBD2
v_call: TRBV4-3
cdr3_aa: CARGRQAGGSPAHNEQFF
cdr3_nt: TGCGCCAGAGGTCGACAAGCGGGAGGAAGTCCAGCCCACAATGAGCAGTTCTTC

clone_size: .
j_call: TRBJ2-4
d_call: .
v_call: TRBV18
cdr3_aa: CASSPPAADIQYF
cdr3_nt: TGTGCCAGCTCACCCCCGGCCGCTGACATTCAGTACTTC

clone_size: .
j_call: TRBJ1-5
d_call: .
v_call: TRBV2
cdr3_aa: CASVPTGVGNQPQHF
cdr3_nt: TGTGCCAGCGTTCCGACAGGAGTCGGCAATCAGCCCCAGCATTTT

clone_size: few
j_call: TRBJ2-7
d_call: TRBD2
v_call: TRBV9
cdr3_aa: CASSPIAGGPGEQYF
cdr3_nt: TGTGCCAGCAGCCCTATAGCGGGAGGGCCTGGGGAGCAGTACTTC

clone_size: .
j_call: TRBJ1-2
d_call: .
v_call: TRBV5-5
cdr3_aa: CASSPGDRTLGYGYTF
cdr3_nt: TGTGCCAGCAGCCCGGGGGACCGAACTCTAGGCTATGGCTACACCTTC

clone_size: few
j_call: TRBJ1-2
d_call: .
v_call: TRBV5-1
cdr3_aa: CASSLEGMPNYGYTF
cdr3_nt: TGCGCCAGCAGCTTGGAGGGTATGCCTAACTATGGCTACACCTTC

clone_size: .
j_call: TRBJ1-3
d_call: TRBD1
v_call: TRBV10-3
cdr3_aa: CAISEPPGQGGNTIYF
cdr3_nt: TGTGCCATCAGTGAGCCACCGGGACAGGGTGGAAACACCATATATTTT

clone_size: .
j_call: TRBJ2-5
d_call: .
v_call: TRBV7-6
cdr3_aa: CASSPWRDSKQETQYF
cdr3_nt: TGTGCCAGCAGCCCCTGGCGGGACAGTAAACAAGAGACCCAGTACTTC

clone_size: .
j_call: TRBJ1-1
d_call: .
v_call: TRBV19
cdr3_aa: CASSMDVLNTEAFF
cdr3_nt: TGTGCCAGTAGTATGGATGTTCTGAACACTGAAGCTTTCTTT

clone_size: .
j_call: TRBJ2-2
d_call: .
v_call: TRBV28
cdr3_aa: CASSFPAGELFF
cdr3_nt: TGTGCCAGCAGTTTTCCGGCCGGGGAGCTGTTTTTT

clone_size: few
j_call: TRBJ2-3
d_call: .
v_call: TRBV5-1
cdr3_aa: CASSLDRATGDTQYF
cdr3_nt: TGCGCCAGCAGCTTGGATCGGGCTACGGGGGATACGCAGTATTTT

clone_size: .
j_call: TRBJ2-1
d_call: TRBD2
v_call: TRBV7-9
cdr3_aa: CASSYYAGGGSDEQFF
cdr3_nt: TGTGCCAGCAGCTATTACGCGGGAGGAGGAAGCGATGAGCAGTTCTTC

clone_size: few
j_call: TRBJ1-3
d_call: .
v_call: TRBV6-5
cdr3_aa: CASSFGNSGNTIYF
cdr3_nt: TGTGCCAGCAGCTTCGGGAACTCTGGAAACACCATATATTTT

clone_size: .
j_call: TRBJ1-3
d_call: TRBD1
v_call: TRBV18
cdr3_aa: CASSRQGAPGNTIYF
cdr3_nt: TGTGCCAGCTCGCGACAGGGGGCGCCTGGAAACACCATATATTTT

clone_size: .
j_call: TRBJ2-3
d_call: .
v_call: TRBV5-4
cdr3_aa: CASSQTSDTQYF
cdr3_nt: TGTGCCAGCAGCCAAACCTCGGATACGCAGTATTTT

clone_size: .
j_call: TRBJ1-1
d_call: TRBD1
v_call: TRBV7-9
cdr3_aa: CASSLKGGWNTEAFF
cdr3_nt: TGTGCCAGCAGCTTAAAAGGGGGCTGGAACACTGAAGCTTTCTTT

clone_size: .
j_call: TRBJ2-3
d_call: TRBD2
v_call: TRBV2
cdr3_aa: CASRQTGTSGTDTQYF
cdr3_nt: TGTGCCAGCAGACAAACCGGGACTAGCGGCACAGATACGCAGTATTTT

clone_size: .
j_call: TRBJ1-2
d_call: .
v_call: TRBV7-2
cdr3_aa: CASSFLGIVDGYGYTF
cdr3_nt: TGTGCCAGCAGCTTTCTAGGAATCGTCGACGGGTATGGCTACACCTTC

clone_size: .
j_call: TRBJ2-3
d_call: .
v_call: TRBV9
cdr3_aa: CASSPGLPTDTQYF
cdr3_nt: TGTGCCAGCAGCCCGGGACTTCCTACAGATACGCAGTATTTT

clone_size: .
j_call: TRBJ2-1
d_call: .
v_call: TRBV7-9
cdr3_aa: CASSLVASQGNEQFF
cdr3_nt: TGTGCCAGCAGCTTAGTAGCATCGCAGGGCAATGAGCAGTTCTTC

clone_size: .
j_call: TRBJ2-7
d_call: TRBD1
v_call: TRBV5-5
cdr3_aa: CASSLDRQGAGYEQYF
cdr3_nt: TGTGCCAGCAGCTTGGATAGACAGGGGGCCGGGTACGAGCAGTACTTC

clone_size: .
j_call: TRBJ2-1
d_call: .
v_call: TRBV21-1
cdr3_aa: CASSKKVVAGGNEQFF
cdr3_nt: .

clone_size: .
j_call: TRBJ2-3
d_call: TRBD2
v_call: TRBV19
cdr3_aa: CASSMVASGSTDTQYF
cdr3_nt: TGTGCCAGTAGTATGGTCGCTAGCGGGAGCACAGATACGCAGTATTTT

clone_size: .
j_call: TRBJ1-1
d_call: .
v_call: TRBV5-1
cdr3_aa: CASSSPGIMNTEAFF
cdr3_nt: TGCGCCAGCAGCTCTCCAGGGATCATGAACACTGAAGCTTTCTTT

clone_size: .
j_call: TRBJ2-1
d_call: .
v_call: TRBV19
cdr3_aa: CASSTAAGLNNEQFF
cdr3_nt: TGTGCCAGTAGTACGGCCGCCGGATTGAACAATGAGCAGTTCTTC